A single sample gave rise to the 23 T cell receptor beta chains below, sequenced in a study of blood T cell repertoires in COVID-19. This table comes from immunoSEQ multiplex PCR, and its TCRdb copy is limited to in-frame clones, with some not included. The sample includes about 270,000 clones, approximately 86% seen only once; the top ten take less than 4%. Sample: peripheral blood. The receptors were gathered from a woman between 18 and 29 years old with acute or convalescent COVID-19.

The rearrangement joins TRBV6-1 to TRBJ1-4; 7 nucleotides line up with TRBD1. The V segment lost 5 bases and the J segment 8 bases; nucleotides outside the gene matches: 14. Germline lookup yields CDR1 MNHNS and CDR2 SASEGT. CDR3 size: 16 residues. In nucleotides, the CDR3 is TGTGCCAGCAGTCAAGACAGGGCTACCTCTTGGGAAAAACTGTTTTTT. Translated, it gives CASSQDRATSWEKLFF.

V is TRBV30 and J is TRBJ1-6; D is possibly TRBD1 (6 bases). This CDR3 comprises 18 residues. The V and J ends lost 1 base and 6 bases respectively, with 22 bases between them. Per germline, CDR1 GTSNPN and CDR2 SVGIG (reference sequence). The CDR3 bases are TGTGCCTGGAGTGCTGCCGTGGCTTGGGACACGGGTAATTCACCCCTCCACTTT. The encoded protein is CAWSAAVAWDTGNSPLHF.

The chain joins TRBV11-2 to TRBJ1-3; D not certain. The CDR3 contains 18 residues. V lost 1 base and J 4 bases, leaving 20 bases between the germline ends. Germline values: CDR1 SGHAT, CDR2 FQNNGV. The CDR3 is CASSLVSPEDVAGNTIYF. CDR3 DNA sequence: TGTGCCAGCAGCTTAGTTTCCCCGGAGGATGTGGCCGGAAACACCATATATTTT.

The genes are TRBV12-3 or TRBV12-4 and TRBJ2-5; D is unclear. CDR3 length equals 11 residues. V shed 8 bases and J shed 4 bases, with 8 bases lying between them. The chain's CDR3 is CASRTRETQYF. Here the CDR3 DNA reads TGTGCCAGCCGAACAAGAGAGACCCAGTACTTC.

A note on this clone: This sample also contains other DNA sequences that code for the same CDR3. The chain has TRBV30 and TRBJ1-2; D call uncertain. V lost 2 bases and J lost 1, with 8 bases in between. In germline, CDR1 is GTSNPN, CDR2 SVGIG (reference sequence). The CDR3 is 13 residues long. This CDR3 reads CAWSLGINYGYTF. The CDR3 nucleotides read TGTGCCTGGAGTCTCGGGATTAACTATGGCTACACCTTC.

This chain uses TRBV3-1 (or the pseudogene TRBV3-2) with TRBJ2-1; 9 bases map to TRBD2. Germline V CDR1 and CDR2: LGHDT, YNNKEL (reference sequence). After removal of 1 base from V and 3 bases from J, the junction contained 1 base not matched to a gene. CDR3 length: 15 residues. The CDR3 sequence: CASSQGGRVYNEQFF. CDR3 bases: TGTGCCAGCAGCCAAGGCGGGAGGGTCTACAATGAGCAGTTCTTC.

J is TRBJ1-1 and V is TRBV6-1, with TRBD1 as a possible D gene (6 bases). V was pared by 3 bases and J by 3 bases, with 20 bases between. The CDR3 is 17 residues long. Germline assignment: CDR1 MNHNS and CDR2 SASEGT. CDR3 protein: CASSDPWGLYGDTEAFF. The CDR3 DNA reads TGTGCCAGCAGTGACCCGTGGGGGCTATATGGGGACACTGAAGCTTTCTTT.

The chain is built from TRBV30 and TRBJ1-2, with a tentative D call TRBD1 (6 bases). The CDR3 spans 13 residues. The V gene lost 2 bases and the J gene lost 7 bases, with 14 bases spanning the gap. Germline CDR1 is GTSNPN and CDR2 is SVGIG (reference sequence). CDR3 nucleotides: TGTGCCTGGAGTCCCGGGACATCTGGTGGCTACACCTTC. It yields the protein CAWSPGTSGGYTF. The whole variable domain, filled in from reference TRBV30 and TRBJ1-2, reads SQTIHQWPATLVQPVGSPLSLECTVEGTSNPNLYWYRQAAGRGLQLLFYSVGIGQISSEVPQNLSASRPQDRQFILSSKKLLLSDSGFYLCAWSPGTSGGYTFGSGTRLTVV.

The V gene is TRBV5-1, the J gene TRBJ1-3; D is unresolved. The CDR3 consists of 14 residues. Trimming pared 0 bases from V and 2 bases from J, leaving 6 bases between. Germline values: CDR1 SGHRS, CDR2 YFSETQ. This chain's CDR3 is CASSLDGPGNTIYF. In nucleotides, the CDR3 is TGCGCCAGCAGCTTGGATGGGCCTGGAAACACCATATATTTT.

This clone has more than one count but fewer than ten. The V call is TRBV7-2, the J call TRBJ1-3, with TRBD1 as a possible D gene (5 bases). Germline lookup yields CDR1 SGHTA and CDR2 FQGNSA. This CDR3 is built from 15 residues. V gave up 0 bases and J gave up 2 bases, with 8 bases separating them. CDR3 residues: CASSLAAGTGNTIYF. In nucleotides, the CDR3 is TGTGCCAGCAGCTTAGCAGCAGGGACTGGAAACACCATATATTTT.

The V gene is TRBV2, the J gene TRBJ2-1, with a possible D match to TRBD1 (5 bases). Germline CDR1 reads SNHLY; CDR2 reads FYNNEI. This CDR3 has 14 amino acids. The V end was cut by 6 bases, the J end by 3 bases, with 12 bases between. The CDR3 spells CASRGVSLYNEQFF. The CDR3 DNA reads as TGTGCCAGCAGAGGGGTTAGCCTCTACAATGAGCAGTTCTTC.

This clone appeared many times. The chain has TRBV6-5 and TRBJ1-2; TRBD1 matches 8 bases. This CDR3 spans 16 amino acids. The V segment lost 4 bases and the J segment 8 bases; nucleotides outside the gene matches: 15. Germline CDR1 MNHEY, CDR2 SVGAGI. CDR3 DNA sequence: TGTGCCAGCAGTTTGGGCCCAAGGACAGGGACTTTAGGCTACACCTTC. It specifies CASSLGPRTGTLGYTF.

This chain connects TRBV28 to TRBJ1-2; 7 positions match TRBD1. Trimming at V came to 8 bases and at J to 8 bases, leaving 14 bases not matched to a gene. CDR3 length: 14 residues. Germline CDR1 reads MDHEN; CDR2 reads SYDVKM. The CDR3 bases are TGTGCCAGCGGAGTGGGGCAGGGGGTTTTGGGCTACACCTTC. This gives the protein CASGVGQGVLGYTF.

This clone was seen only a few times. This chain uses TRBV6-6 with TRBJ1-1; D is possibly TRBD1 (6 bases). Germline V lookup: CDR1 MNHNY, CDR2 SVGAGI (reference sequence). Deletions cut 1 base from V and 7 bases from J, with 13 bases between. CDR3 length: 14 amino acids. The CDR3 sequence is CASSYLDSKFEAFF. The CDR3 nucleotides are TGTGCCAGCAGTTACTTGGACAGCAAGTTTGAAGCTTTCTTT.

The V and J genes are TRBV7-2 and TRBJ2-1, with 11 bases aligning to TRBD2. Germline V gene sequence: CDR1 SGHTA, CDR2 FQGNSA. This CDR3 is 15 amino acids long. V shed 5 bases, J shed 2 bases, and the junction held 2 bases outside the gene matches. CDR3 sequence: CASSLLAGAYNEQFF. The CDR3 region has the DNA TGTGCCAGCAGCCTACTAGCGGGGGCCTACAATGAGCAGTTCTTC.

The chain has TRBV10-2 and TRBJ2-7; D may be TRBD2 (6 bases). The germline CDR1 and CDR2 sequences are WSHSY and SAAADI. Trimming left V 7 bases short and J 3 bases short, with 22 bases between. The CDR3 covers 16 residues. CDR3 residues: CASKRARRDFDYEQYF. DNA of the CDR3: TGCGCCAGCAAGAGGGCTAGGCGGGACTTCGACTACGAGCAGTACTTC.

The genes are TRBV15 and TRBJ1-2; 10 bases line up with TRBD1. The CDR3 length is 15 residues. V trimming: 0 bases; J trimming: 7 bases; junction bases outside the gene matches: 5. Germline CDR1 is LNHNV and CDR2 is YYDKDF (reference sequence). This chain's CDR3 is CATSRETGGAFGYTF. CDR3 bases: TGTGCCACCAGCAGAGAGACAGGGGGCGCGTTTGGCTACACCTTC.

This chain uses TRBV27 with TRBJ1-2; TRBD1 matches at 7 bases. Germline-derived CDR1 and CDR2 are MNHEY and SMNVEV (reference sequence). The CDR3 runs to 12 residues. The V segment lost 6 bases and the J segment 2 bases; nucleotides outside the gene matches: 0. Here the CDR3 reads CASRQGNYGYTF. CDR3 coding DNA: TGTGCCAGCAGACAGGGGAACTATGGCTACACCTTC.

The genes are TRBV7-6 and TRBJ1-5; D might be TRBD1 (6 bases). V lost 7 bases and J 8 bases, leaving 24 bases between the germline ends. Germline V gene sequence: CDR1 SGHVS, CDR2 FNYEAQ. This CDR3 spans 16 amino acids. CDR3 sequence: CASIILCTGFREPQHF. In DNA form, the CDR3 reads TGTGCCAGCATCATCCTCTGTACAGGGTTTAGAGAGCCCCAGCATTTT.

The rearrangement links TRBV5-1 to TRBJ2-7; weak D call: TRBD2 (6 bases). Germline V lookup: CDR1 SGHRS, CDR2 YFSETQ. This CDR3 region has 16 residues. Trimming took off 3 bases at V and 4 bases at J, with 20 bases between the two ends. The CDR3 DNA sequence: TGCGCCAGCAGCTGGGAACGCGGCGGGGTTTCTTACGAGCAGTACTTC. Its translation is CASSWERGGVSYEQYF.

This clone appeared a few times. The J gene is TRBJ1-4, the V gene TRBV2, with D perhaps matching TRBD1 (5 bases). The germline V gene encodes CDR1 SNHLY and CDR2 FYNNEI. The CDR3 is 14 residues long. V was shortened by 8 bases and J by 1 base, with 11 bases between the two germline ends. DNA for the CDR3: TGTGCCAGCTTGGGGGGTCGAACTAATGAAAAACTGTTTTTT. It is translated as CASLGGRTNEKLFF.

The chain has TRBV2 and TRBJ2-1; no clear D gene. The CDR3 consists of 12 residues. V shed 3 bases and J shed 5 bases, with 5 bases lying between them. CDR1 and CDR2 from the germline V gene are SNHLY and FYNNEI. CDR3 amino acids: CASSDLHNEQFF. As DNA, the CDR3 is TGTGCCAGCAGTGATCTACACAATGAGCAGTTCTTC.

The chain has TRBV10-2 and TRBJ2-1, with 11 bases identical to TRBD2. CDR1 is WSHSY, CDR2 SAAADI, per germline. V dropped 6 bases and J dropped 4; count of bases not matched to a gene: 5. The CDR3 is 15 residues long. This chain's CDR3 is CASRGLADIYNEQFF. The CDR3 DNA reads as TGCGCCAGCAGGGGACTAGCGGACATTTACAATGAGCAGTTCTTC.